In this sample, the clone carrying this T cell receptor (beta chain) turned up a few times. Its matching antigen is unknown. The record originates from a study of CD8 T cells in Susac syndrome. Whole-study results and caveats: The number of individuals included in the study's TCR sequencing and HLA analysis was acknowledged as relatively small.

The multiple sclerosis controls were treatment-naive patients, and their relapsing-remitting disease was stable or active. The TEMRA cells underwent FACS enrichment, while the CD8+ and CD4+ T cells underwent negative isolation. RNA amounts of roughly 0.5 to 1 ug underwent reverse transcription with random hexamers. immunoSEQ multiplex PCR amplified TCR beta CDR3 across 54 Vbeta, 13 Jbeta. In TCRdb, the immunoSEQ multiplex PCR reads were re-called with MiXCR into one record per CDR3 protein. The sample has about 71,000 distinct CDR3 sequences, 95% to 96% seen once. What was sequenced was CD4+ T cells from PBMCs. This sequence originates from a human donor with multiple sclerosis.

The CDR3 reads CASSLRLQETQYF. The DNA for the CDR3 is TGTGCCAGCAGTTTGAGACTCCAAGAGACCCAGTACTTC. The V and J genes are TRBV5-4 and TRBJ2-5; D is ambiguous. This CDR3 contains 13 residues. V lost 5 bases, J lost 1 base, and 9 bases lay in between. Germline V gene sequence: CDR1 SGHNT, CDR2 YYREEE (reference sequence).